These 19 T cell receptor beta chains came from one sample sequenced in a study of response to subunit inactivated influenza vaccine. TCRdb itself ran the RT-PCR reads through MiXCR, one entry per CDR3 protein. The data show 300,000 to 350,000 distinct CDR3 sequences, approximately 20% seen once. Sample: PBMCs from blood, taken less than 22 months after vaccination. These receptors were obtained from a man between 45 and 75 years old who received an inactivated influenza vaccine.

The V gene is TRBV2, the J gene TRBJ2-2; 9 bases fit TRBD1. The germline CDR1 and CDR2 sequences are SNHLY and FYNNEI. V dropped 4 bases and J dropped 4; count of bases not matched to a gene: 4. This CDR3 has 15 amino acids. CDR3 region: CASSVRDRVTGELFF. The DNA of the CDR3 is TGTGCCAGCAGTGTCCGGGACAGGGTCACCGGGGAGCTGTTTTTT.

This clonotype has just a few counts. The J gene is TRBJ2-1, the V gene TRBV4-2, with 8 bases aligning to TRBD1. Trimming removed 0 bases from V and 7 bases from J; junction bases left unmatched: 8. The germline CDR1 and CDR2 sequences are LGHNA and YNFKEQ. The CDR3 runs 16 residues. The chain's CDR3 is CASSQDGQGIGNEQFF. The DNA for the CDR3 is TGTGCCAGCAGCCAAGATGGACAGGGAATTGGTAATGAGCAGTTCTTC.

The sample holds a few counts of this clonotype. This chain uses TRBV5-1 with TRBJ2-7, with D perhaps assigned TRBD1 or TRBD2 (5 bases each). Trimming stripped 4 bases from V and 1 base from J, with 12 bases between. CDR1 is SGHRS and CDR2 is YFSETQ in the germline V gene. The CDR3 loop spans 14 amino acids. The CDR3 loop is CASSHAGTSYEQYF. As DNA, the CDR3 is TGCGCCAGCAGCCACGCAGGGACGTCCTACGAGCAGTACTTC.

The chain joins TRBV12-3 or TRBV12-4 to TRBJ1-6, with TRBD1 as a possible D gene (6 bases). The CDR3 has 11 residues. With 6 bases removed from V and 14 bases from J, the gap between germline ends came to 11 bases. CDR3 residues: CASSLRGALHF. DNA of the CDR3: TGTGCCAGCAGCCTGAGGGGGGCCCTCCACTTT.

This clonotype was recorded at least ten times. V usage is TRBV6-1 and J usage is TRBJ1-2; weak D call: TRBD1 (5 bases). The germline V gene encodes CDR1 MNHNS and CDR2 SASEGT. The CDR3 is 14 amino acids. Trimming left V 7 bases short and J 2 bases short, with 14 bases between. CDR3 amino acids: CASNPGAANYGYTF. The CDR3 nucleotides read TGTGCCAGCAACCCTGGGGCAGCGAACTATGGCTACACCTTC.

This clonotype was seen more than once but under ten times. The chain has TRBV6-1 and TRBJ1-2, with D hard to call. The CDR3 runs to 11 residues. The germline gives CDR1 MNHNS, CDR2 SASEGT. Trimming took 0 bases from V and 8 from J, leaving 4 bases between them. The chain's CDR3 is CASSEARGYTF. CDR3 sequence (DNA): TGTGCCAGCAGTGAAGCGAGGGGCTACACCTTC.

This clonotype has ten or more counts. The chain has TRBV12-3 or TRBV12-4 and TRBJ1-5; D is ambiguous. V dropped 3 bases and J dropped 5 bases, with 8 bases sitting between them. CDR3 length: 13 residues. The CDR3 region has the DNA TGTGCCAGCAGTTTTAACCGGGATCAGCCCCAGCATTTT. Translated: CASSFNRDQPQHF.

V gene TRBV4-3 combines with J gene TRBJ2-2; a possible D gene is TRBD1 (5 bases). The germline gives CDR1 LGHNA, CDR2 YSLEER. V lost 1 base and J lost 2, with 11 bases in between. This CDR3 contains 16 residues. CDR3 sequence (DNA): TGCGCCAGCAGCCAAGCATGGGGCCTTAACACCGGGGAGCTGTTTTTT. It codes for CASSQAWGLNTGELFF.

The J gene is TRBJ1-2, the V gene TRBV7-3; a possible D gene is TRBD1 (5 bases). With 5 bases removed from V and 4 bases from J, the gap between germline ends came to 8 bases. Per germline, CDR1 SGHTA and CDR2 FQGTGA. CDR3 size: 12 residues. This chain's CDR3 is CASSIDSYGYTF. The CDR3 nucleotides are TGTGCCAGCAGCATCGACAGCTATGGCTACACCTTC.

This clonotype was seen ten or more times. This sequence joins TRBV20-1 and TRBJ1-2, with D possibly being TRBD1 (5 bases). There are 14 residues in the CDR3. Germline assignment: CDR1 DFQATT and CDR2 SNEGSKA (reference sequence). Trimming shortened V by 4 bases and J by 8 bases, and 20 bases separated the two germline ends. The CDR3 DNA is TGCAGTGCTACCGGGGAGAGGGGTCTCCTGGGCTACACCTTC. This translates into CSATGERGLLGYTF.

This clonotype was observed many times. This chain uses TRBV5-1 with TRBJ2-7, with 8 bases aligning to TRBD1. Germline-derived CDR1 and CDR2 are SGHRS and YFSETQ. V lost 4 bases and J lost 4; bases outside the gene matches: 4. CDR3 size: 13 residues. DNA of the CDR3: TGCGCCAGCAGCGTGGGACAGGATTACGAGCAGTACTTC. Protein product: CASSVGQDYEQYF.

This clonotype was observed many times. The genes are TRBV7-2 and TRBJ1-6; D is unresolved. The V and J ends lost 4 bases and 10 bases respectively, with 17 bases between them. CDR3 size: 15 residues. Germline-derived CDR1 and CDR2 are SGHTA and FQGNSA. The CDR3 DNA sequence: TGTGCCAGCAGCTCCCGTCCCGGTGGGAAATCACCCCTCCACTTT. It encodes CASSSRPGGKSPLHF.

The rearrangement joins TRBV7-8 to TRBJ2-1, with 9 bases identical to TRBD1. Germline V gene sequence: CDR1 SGHVS, CDR2 FQNEAQ. V lost 5 bases, J lost 5 bases, and 4 bases stayed unmatched. CDR3 size: 14 residues. CDR3 sequence: CASSPGTGNNEQFF. Here the CDR3 DNA reads TGTGCCAGCAGCCCCGGGACAGGGAACAATGAGCAGTTCTTC.

The chain is built from TRBV19 and TRBJ2-1; TRBD2 agrees at 9 bases. CDR1 is LNHDA and CDR2 is SQIVND in the germline V gene (reference sequence). CDR3 size: 15 residues. Losses at the gene ends were 9 bases for V and 8 bases for J; bases not matched to a gene: 14. The CDR3 loop is CASRKGSGRIYEQFF. CDR3 DNA sequence: TGTGCCAGCCGAAAGGGTAGCGGGAGAATCTATGAGCAGTTCTTC.

This chain connects TRBV2 to TRBJ2-7; 8 bases agree with TRBD1. V lost 3 bases and J lost 6; bases outside the gene matches: 10. The CDR3 extends over 15 amino acids. Germline lookup yields CDR1 SNHLY and CDR2 FYNNEI. CDR3 in DNA: TGTGCCAGCAGTGACATCTGGACAGGGACCCGCGAGCAGTACTTC. Translating gives CASSDIWTGTREQYF.

This clonotype has a count of ten or more. The gene calls are TRBV5-1 and TRBJ1-1; D is uncertain. The CDR3 runs 14 residues. Germline V CDR1 and CDR2: SGHRS, YFSETQ. Trimming cost V 4 bases and J 5 bases, with 15 bases left between them. DNA of the CDR3: TGCGCCAGCAGCCTAGGAAGGTCGGTAACTGAAGCTTTCTTT. Its translation is CASSLGRSVTEAFF.

This clonotype came up a few times. V usage is TRBV12-3 or TRBV12-4 and J usage is TRBJ1-5, with D uncertain. Between the trimmed V and J ends, which lost 2 bases and 5 bases, there was a span of 22 bases. The CDR3 runs 18 residues. CDR3 bases: TGTGCCAGCAGTTTAAACTCCGTCGCTGCGTGGGTGGATCAGCCCCAGCATTTT. Protein product: CASSLNSVAAWVDQPQHF.

This clonotype occurred a few times. This sequence joins TRBV20-1 and TRBJ2-3, with 9 nucleotides matching TRBD1. The length of the CDR3 is 15 residues. Germline CDR1 reads DFQATT; CDR2 reads SNEGSKA (reference sequence). After removal of 3 bases from V and 2 bases from J, the junction contained 6 bases not matched to a gene. The CDR3 DNA follows: TGCAGTGCTAGTATCAGGACAGGGGCCACAGATACGCAGTATTTT. Protein: CSASIRTGATDTQYF.

This clonotype was found many times. V is TRBV29-1 and J is TRBJ1-2; a weak D match, TRBD1 (5 bases). Looked up from germline, CDR1 is SQVTM and CDR2 is ANQGSEA. Trimming took 5 bases from V and 4 from J, leaving 14 bases between them. CDR3 size: 13 residues. The CDR3 spells CSVTWGGGYGYTF. In DNA form, the CDR3 reads TGCAGCGTTACCTGGGGGGGAGGCTATGGCTACACCTTC.